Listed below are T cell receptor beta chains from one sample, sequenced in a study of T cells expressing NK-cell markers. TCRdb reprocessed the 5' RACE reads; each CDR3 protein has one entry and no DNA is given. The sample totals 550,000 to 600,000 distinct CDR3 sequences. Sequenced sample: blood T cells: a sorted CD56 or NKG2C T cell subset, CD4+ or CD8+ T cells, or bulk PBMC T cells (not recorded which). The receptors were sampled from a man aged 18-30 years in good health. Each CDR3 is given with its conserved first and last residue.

CDR3aa: CASSPRAGTGVGGYTF
j_gene: TRBJ1-2
v_gene: TRBV7-8

CDR3aa: CASRPSGTSGQTDTQYF
j_gene: TRBJ2-3
v_gene: TRBV5-4

CDR3aa: CASSLSDSSRGAGELFF
j_gene: TRBJ2-2
v_gene: TRBV5-1

CDR3aa: CSVRGRDETQYF
j_gene: TRBJ2-5
v_gene: TRBV29-1

CDR3aa: CASSPPGTGRSEQYF
j_gene: TRBJ2-7
v_gene: TRBV18

CDR3aa: CAISESPSGIDEQYF
j_gene: TRBJ2-7
v_gene: TRBV10-3

CDR3aa: CASSLGMGNNEQFF
j_gene: TRBJ2-1
v_gene: TRBV5-8

CDR3aa: CASSLAAAGAIADTQYF
j_gene: TRBJ2-3
v_gene: TRBV7-2

CDR3aa: CASSPGLAGGFKDTQYF
j_gene: TRBJ2-3
v_gene: TRBV12-3/TRBV12-4

CDR3aa: CASSPGSSDTQYF
j_gene: TRBJ2-3
v_gene: TRBV12-3/TRBV12-4

CDR3aa: CAWQIDGGPGELFF
j_gene: TRBJ2-2
v_gene: TRBV30

CDR3aa: CASSFSRASPETQYF
j_gene: TRBJ2-5
v_gene: TRBV5-1

CDR3aa: CASSRGGIRTGELFF
j_gene: TRBJ2-2
v_gene: TRBV5-6

CDR3aa: CASSAGLAGGYYNEQFF
j_gene: TRBJ2-1
v_gene: TRBV5-6

CDR3aa: CASSQRGETQYF
j_gene: TRBJ2-5
v_gene: TRBV7-2

CDR3aa: CASSLAGLNPDTQYF
j_gene: TRBJ2-3
v_gene: TRBV7-8

CDR3aa: CASSLVVSLNTQYF
j_gene: TRBJ2-3
v_gene: TRBV5-1

CDR3aa: CASIPRTGGFYEQYF
j_gene: TRBJ2-7
v_gene: TRBV7-2

CDR3aa: CSVEGLAGINEQFF
j_gene: TRBJ2-1
v_gene: TRBV29-1

CDR3aa: CSARERTLLSYNEQFF
j_gene: TRBJ2-1
v_gene: TRBV20-1

CDR3aa: CASSLEGGGGYTF
j_gene: TRBJ1-2
v_gene: TRBV7-2

CDR3aa: CASSLDWQGDTQYF
j_gene: TRBJ2-3
v_gene: TRBV11-2

CDR3aa: CSAIIRKNTQYF
j_gene: TRBJ2-3
v_gene: TRBV20-1

CDR3aa: CASSRVASANTGELFF
j_gene: TRBJ2-2
v_gene: TRBV7-3